A single sample is the source of the 30 T cell receptor beta chains below, sequenced in a study of neurological immune-mediated disorders. TCRdb re-called the 5' RACE reads with MiXCR, one entry per CDR3 protein. Of about 38,000 distinct CDR3 sequences in the sample, 4.8% were seen once. Sequenced input: CD4+ T cells from blood. The receptors come from a man aged 18 to 30 in good health.

This clonotype was seen repeatedly, ten times or more. The chain combines TRBV5-1 with TRBJ1-3; no clear D. Germline V gene data show CDR1 as SGHRS and CDR2 as YFSETQ. CDR3 length equals 15 residues. V lost 4 bases and J 0 bases, leaving 11 bases between the germline ends. DNA for the CDR3: TGCGCCAGCAGCGTGGACCCGGTCTCTGGAAACACCATATATTTT. Residues: CASSVDPVSGNTIYF.

This clonotype was counted ten times or more. The chain employs TRBV18 and TRBJ2-7; the D is unclear. The CDR3 runs to 16 residues. The V end was cut by 0 bases, the J end by 2 bases, with 14 bases between. CDR1 is KGHSH, CDR2 LQKENI, per germline. The CDR3 loop reads CASSPPIAGNTYEQYF. The CDR3, as DNA: TGTGCCAGCTCACCACCGATCGCAGGCAATACCTACGAGCAGTACTTC.

The chain recombines TRBV6-1 with TRBJ2-1, with D possibly matching TRBD1 (5 bases). V shed 8 bases and J shed 7 bases, with 15 bases lying between them. The CDR3 sequence is 13 residues long. The germline gives CDR1 MNHNS, CDR2 SASEGT. The CDR3 spells CASALHRTNEQFF. CDR3 nucleotides: TGTGCCAGCGCTTTGCACAGGACGAATGAGCAGTTCTTC.

This clonotype was observed many times. CDR3 loop: CASSWTQETQYF. The CDR3 DNA reads as TGCGCCAGCAGCTGGACACAAGAGACCCAGTACTTC. The chain uses TRBV5-1 and TRBJ2-5, with a possible D match to TRBD1 (5 bases). The germline gives CDR1 SGHRS, CDR2 YFSETQ. The CDR3 runs to 12 residues. V was cut by 3 bases and J by 2 bases, with 5 bases left in between.

This clonotype has a count of ten or more. The V and J genes are TRBV15 and TRBJ2-3; 7 bases align to TRBD2. V was pared by 2 bases and J by 3 bases, with 2 bases of the junction left unmatched. The CDR3 is 14 residues long. Germline V gives CDR1 LNHNV, CDR2 YYDKDF (reference sequence). DNA for the CDR3: TGTGCCACCAGCAGACCGGGGGGAACAGATACGCAGTATTTT. As protein: CATSRPGGTDTQYF.

The sample holds many counts of this clonotype. V is TRBV29-1 and J is TRBJ2-5; no clear D gene. V was clipped by 6 bases and J by 1 base, with 12 bases between them. The germline CDR1 and CDR2 sequences are SQVTM and ANQGSEA. The CDR3 contains 13 residues. The CDR3 region is CSVRLRLQETQYF. CDR3 bases: TGCAGCGTAAGACTTAGACTCCAAGAGACCCAGTACTTC.

At least ten counts were recorded for this clonotype. The chain couples TRBV7-3 to TRBJ2-5, with 7 bases fitting TRBD1. Germline V gene data show CDR1 as SGHTA and CDR2 as FQGTGA. J lost 5 bases, V lost 0 bases, and 3 bases had no gene match. The CDR3 runs to 14 residues. CDR3 nucleotide sequence: TGTGCCAGCAGCTTAACGAGCAGGGGGGAGACCCAGTACTTC. Protein sequence: CASSLTSRGETQYF.

The sample holds many counts of this clonotype. The V and J genes are TRBV27 and TRBJ2-2; 8 bases are a match to TRBD2. The CDR3 is 15 residues long. V lost 10 bases to trimming and J lost 6 bases; unmatched junction nucleotides: 13. Germline CDR1 reads MNHEY; CDR2 reads SMNVEV (reference sequence). The CDR3 DNA sequence: TGTGCCACCCAACTAAACGGGGGGGCGCCCGGGGAGCTGTTTTTT. Amino acids: CATQLNGGAPGELFF.

This rearrangement joins TRBV29-1 to TRBJ2-3; a weak D match, TRBD2 (6 bases). The J call is doubtful: the DNA matches TRBJ2-5 better. The CDR3 extends over 12 amino acids. Germline-derived CDR1 and CDR2 are SQVTM and ANQGSEA. The DNA of the CDR3 is TGCAGCGTTGAATTCGGGGGAGAGACCCAGTACTTC. Its translation is CSVEFGGETQYF.

There are a few counts of this clonotype. The V call is TRBV18, the J call TRBJ1-1; D is undetermined. The length of the CDR3 is 15 residues. The germline V gene has CDR1 KGHSH and CDR2 LQKENI. V was pared by 1 base and J by 1 base, with 10 bases between. The DNA for the CDR3 is TGTGCCAGCTCACCACTAATGTTAGGGAACACTGAAGCTTTCTTT. Its translation: CASSPLMLGNTEAFF. The complete variable domain, with remaining parts taken from reference TRBV18 and TRBJ1-1, reads NAGVMQNPRHLVRRRGQEARLRCSPMKGHSHVYWYRQLPEEGLKFMVYLQKENIIDESGMPKERFSAEFPKEGPSILRIQQVVRGDSAAYFCASSPLMLGNTEAFFGQGTRLTVV.

This clonotype was seen at least ten times. The genes are TRBV6-1 and TRBJ2-1; perhaps TRBD2 as D (7 bases). The CDR3 spans 16 residues. The ends were cut back, 1 base at V and 9 bases at J, with 19 bases in the middle. The germline CDR1 and CDR2 sequences are MNHNS and SASEGT. The CDR3 protein is CASSEERAWGGGEQFF. CDR3 DNA sequence: TGTGCCAGCAGTGAAGAGAGGGCCTGGGGAGGGGGTGAGCAGTTCTTC.

This clonotype came up many times. Germline and junction disagree at one end, which may indicate a read error. The chain's CDR3 is CASSVTGSGANVLTF. As DNA, the CDR3 is TGCGCCAGCAGCGTAACAGGGTCTGGGGCCAACGTCCTGACTTTC. The gene calls are TRBV9 and TRBJ2-6; TRBD1 is a possible D gene (6 bases). This CDR3 spans 15 amino acids. The germline V gene has CDR1 SGDLS and CDR2 YYNGEE.

There are many counts of this clonotype. The chain carries TRBV12-3 or TRBV12-4 and TRBJ1-4; 8 nucleotides align to TRBD1. The CDR3 has 15 residues. V dropped 2 bases and J dropped 8; count of bases not matched to a gene: 7. The CDR3, as DNA: TGTGCCAGCAGTTTATCAGGGGGCGCCCAGGAAAAACTGTTTTTT. Encoded protein: CASSLSGGAQEKLFF.

At least ten counts were recorded for this clonotype. CDR3 bases: TGTGCCAGCAGCTCCGAGACTCCCGGGACAGGGGGCAATGGCTACACCTTC. Translating gives CASSSETPGTGGNGYTF. The gene calls are TRBV7-2 and TRBJ1-2; 12 nucleotides agree with TRBD1. Germline lookup yields CDR1 SGHTA and CDR2 FQGNSA. Trimming cost V 4 bases and J 6 bases; bases outside gene matches: 12. CDR3 length: 17 amino acids.

There are many counts of this clonotype. The V and J genes are TRBV11-2 and TRBJ1-1; 8 nucleotides line up with TRBD1. This CDR3 has 13 amino acids. Per germline, CDR1 SGHAT and CDR2 FQNNGV. With 6 bases clipped from V and 13 bases from J, the junction kept 13 bases outside the gene matches. The CDR3 here is CASRKTGTGLVFF. The DNA for the CDR3 is TGTGCCAGCAGAAAGACCGGGACAGGTTTGGTTTTCTTT.

There are many counts of this clonotype. The chain combines TRBV5-1 with TRBJ1-1; D unresolved. The V gene's germline CDR1 is SGHRS and CDR2 YFSETQ. This CDR3 contains 13 residues. V was shortened by 6 bases and J by 1 base, with 10 bases between the two germline ends. CDR3 sequence reads: CASTREANTEAFF. Written as DNA, the CDR3 is TGCGCCAGCACGAGGGAAGCGAACACTGAAGCTTTCTTT.

This clonotype appeared many times. This CDR3 is CASSLPGLLNEQFF. CDR3 nucleotides: TGCGCCAGCAGCCTACCGGGACTACTAAATGAGCAGTTCTTC. This chain joins TRBV5-1 and TRBJ2-1; 7 bases map to TRBD2. The CDR3 extends over 14 amino acids. Unmatched junction bases numbered 8, after V lost 4 bases and J lost 7 bases. Germline assignment: CDR1 SGHRS and CDR2 YFSETQ.

This clonotype occurred many times. The chain couples TRBV5-1 to TRBJ1-3; D ambiguous. Between the trimmed V and J ends, which lost 4 bases and 4 bases, there was a span of 12 bases. CDR1 and CDR2 (germline): SGHRS, YFSETQ. This CDR3 comprises 14 residues. CDR3 DNA sequence: TGCGCCAGCAGCAAGGACCAGGTCGGAAACACCATATATTTT. It is translated as CASSKDQVGNTIYF.

This clonotype was seen repeatedly, ten times or more. The rearrangement uses TRBV27 and TRBJ1-1; D is ambiguous. V lost 5 bases and J 1 base, leaving 14 bases between the germline ends. The CDR3 is made up of 15 amino acids. CDR1 and CDR2 from the germline V gene are MNHEY and SMNVEV (reference sequence). The CDR3 sequence is CASSKNWVKNTEAFF. CDR3 nucleotides: TGTGCCAGCAGTAAAAACTGGGTAAAGAACACTGAAGCTTTCTTT.

This clonotype has ten or more counts. The chain recombines TRBV20-1 with TRBJ1-1; unclear D gene. This CDR3 comprises 17 residues. V lost 1 base and J 5 bases, leaving 23 bases between the germline ends. The germline CDR1 and CDR2 sequences are DFQATT and SNEGSKA (reference sequence). Here the CDR3 reads CSARVSGRPFSRTEAFF. The CDR3 DNA reads as TGCAGTGCTAGAGTATCGGGCAGGCCCTTTTCGAGGACTGAAGCTTTCTTT.

There are many counts of this clonotype. This chain uses TRBV12-3 or TRBV12-4 with TRBJ1-5; 7 nucleotides agree with TRBD1. The CDR3 consists of 13 residues. The V segment lost 6 bases and the J segment 9 bases; nucleotides outside the gene matches: 8. The CDR3 here is CASRGQPMWPQHF. CDR3 DNA: TGTGCCAGCAGGGGACAGCCCATGTGGCCCCAGCATTTT.

This clonotype was observed many times. V gene TRBV6-1 combines with J gene TRBJ2-6, with no clear D. V shed 1 base and J shed 4 bases, with 5 bases lying between them. This CDR3 comprises 14 residues. CDR1 is MNHNS and CDR2 is SASEGT in the germline V gene. The DNA for the CDR3 is TGTGCCAGCAGTGAAGAGCCCGGGGCCAACGTCCTGACTTTC. Translating gives CASSEEPGANVLTF.

This clonotype was counted many times. The chain is built from TRBV6-5 and TRBJ1-5, with D perhaps TRBD1 (5 bases). V shed 3 bases and J shed 4 bases, with 7 bases lying between them. The length of the CDR3 is 13 residues. Germline V gives CDR1 MNHEY, CDR2 SVGAGI. The CDR3 bases are TGTGCCAGCAGTTATGGGGGAAATCAGCCCCAGCATTTT. It yields the protein CASSYGGNQPQHF.

This clonotype ranks as medium-sized. J is TRBJ2-3 and V is TRBV5-1; TRBD1 aligns across 7 bases. Germline CDR1 SGHRS, CDR2 YFSETQ. The CDR3 contains 14 residues. With 9 bases clipped from V and 2 bases from J, the junction kept 9 bases outside the gene matches. The CDR3 nucleotides are TGCGCCACCGGACCGGGACAGCTCACAGATACGCAGTATTTT. It encodes CATGPGQLTDTQYF.

Notes on this clonotype: This clone may be a read error of a much larger clone one base away. V and J are TRBV20-1 and TRBJ1-2; no clear D. Germline values: CDR1 DFQATT, CDR2 SNEGSKA (reference sequence). This CDR3 is built from 12 residues. CDR3 protein: CSASSANHGYTF. In DNA form, the CDR3 reads TGCAGTGCAAGCTCAGCTAACCATGGCTACACCTTC.

There are many counts of this clonotype. This chain uses TRBV5-1 with TRBJ2-5, with D perhaps matching TRBD1 (6 bases). V was trimmed by 6 bases and J by 1 base, leaving 19 bases between them. Germline CDR1 reads SGHRS; CDR2 reads YFSETQ. This CDR3 has 16 amino acids. This CDR3 is CASNHFNRDIQETQYF. The CDR3, as DNA: TGCGCCAGCAACCACTTCAATCGGGACATCCAAGAGACCCAGTACTTC.

In this sample, this clonotype turned up many times. J is TRBJ1-1 and V is TRBV6-1; possible D gene TRBD1, 6 bases. The CDR3 is made up of 13 amino acids. Germline V lookup: CDR1 MNHNS, CDR2 SASEGT. V was pared by 9 bases and J by 0 bases, with 11 bases between. Here the CDR3 reads CASSTGMNTEAFF. Written as DNA, the CDR3 is TGTGCCAGTTCAACAGGGATGAACACTGAAGCTTTCTTT.

This clonotype was seen many times. The chain couples TRBV10-3 to TRBJ2-3; the D gene is possibly TRBD2 (5 bases). In germline, CDR1 is ENHRY, CDR2 SYGVKD. The CDR3 consists of 16 residues. Between the trimmed V and J ends, which lost 3 bases and 1 base, there was a span of 14 bases. The CDR3 region has the DNA TGTGCCATCAGTGACCTTAGCGTAAGGGGCACAGATACGCAGTATTTT. This gives the protein CAISDLSVRGTDTQYF.

This clonotype came up many times. The CDR3: CASSETPGTNYGYTF. The DNA for the CDR3 is TGTGCCAGCAGTGAAACCCCAGGAACTAACTATGGCTACACCTTC. The chain links TRBV6-1 to TRBJ1-2; D is ambiguous. V was shortened by 2 bases and J by 0 bases, with 10 bases between the two germline ends. CDR3 length: 15 residues. CDR1 and CDR2 (germline): MNHNS, SASEGT.

This clonotype was recorded many times. The chain carries TRBV5-1 and TRBJ2-5, with D possibly being TRBD1 (6 bases). There are 16 residues in the CDR3. V lost 1 base and J lost 2, with 15 bases in between. Germline CDR1 is SGHRS and CDR2 is YFSETQ. The CDR3 here is CASSLWGQREQETQYF. Here the CDR3 DNA reads TGCGCCAGCAGCTTGTGGGGACAAAGAGAGCAAGAGACCCAGTACTTC.